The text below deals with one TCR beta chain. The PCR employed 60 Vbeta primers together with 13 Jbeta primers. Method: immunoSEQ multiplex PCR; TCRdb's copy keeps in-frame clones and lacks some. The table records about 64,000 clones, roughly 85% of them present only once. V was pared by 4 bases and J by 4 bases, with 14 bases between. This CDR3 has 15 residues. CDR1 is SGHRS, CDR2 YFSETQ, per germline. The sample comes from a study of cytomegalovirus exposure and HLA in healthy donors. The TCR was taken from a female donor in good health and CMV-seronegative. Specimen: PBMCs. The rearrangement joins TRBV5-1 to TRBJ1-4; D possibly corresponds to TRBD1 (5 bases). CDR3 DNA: TGCGCCAGCAGCCAGGGTGACAGTTTTAATGAAAAACTGTTTTTT. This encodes CASSQGDSFNEKLFF.